Following are 27 T cell receptor beta chains from one sample sequenced in a study of blood T cell repertoires in COVID-19. The protocol was immunoSEQ multiplex PCR, while the TCRdb copy is restricted to in-frame clones and leaves out a portion. The sample shows 450,000 to 600,000 clones, around 90% of them seen only once. The specimen sequenced was PBMCs or T cells enriched from blood (not recorded which). The source is a woman between 18 and 30 years old who had recovered from COVID-19.

The chain links TRBV5-1 to TRBJ1-1, with 7 positions matching TRBD1. Trimming at V came to 4 bases and at J to 0 bases, leaving 6 bases not matched to a gene. Germline values: CDR1 SGHRS, CDR2 YFSETQ. CDR3 size: 15 residues. This chain's CDR3 is CASSTVGTVNTEAFF. The CDR3 region has the DNA TGCGCCAGCAGCACTGTTGGGACAGTGAACACTGAAGCTTTCTTT.

The chain uses TRBV24-1 and TRBJ2-5, with D unresolved. Trimming left V 8 bases short and J 5 bases short, with 26 bases between. Germline loops: CDR1 KGHDR, CDR2 SFDVKD. The CDR3 runs 17 residues. The CDR3 DNA follows: TGTGCCACCAACCCCTCGACCCATTTCCAAACGAGGGAGACCCAGTACTTC. This codes for CATNPSTHFQTRETQYF.

The chain uses TRBV19 and TRBJ1-6, with 7 bases that match TRBD1. Germline CDR1 and CDR2: LNHDA and SQIVND (reference sequence). The CDR3 runs to 12 residues. Losses at the gene ends were 10 bases for V and 10 bases for J; bases not matched to a gene: 7. This chain's CDR3 is CANRQGGSPLHF. In nucleotides, the CDR3 is TGTGCCAACAGACAGGGTGGGTCACCCCTCCACTTT.

This clone is a singleton in its sample. This chain joins TRBV5-1 and TRBJ1-4, with unresolved D. CDR3 size: 14 residues. The ends were cut back, 4 bases at V and 8 bases at J, with 15 bases in the middle. Germline-derived CDR1 and CDR2 are SGHRS and YFSETQ. CDR3 sequence (DNA): TGCGCCAGCAGCCACGGAGGTTCGGACGAAAAACTGTTTTTT. Protein: CASSHGGSDEKLFF.

This chain joins TRBV6-2 or TRBV6-3 and TRBJ1-6, with 7 bases identical to TRBD1. The CDR3 runs 17 residues. The V segment lost 6 bases and the J segment 7 bases; nucleotides outside the gene matches: 15. Germline V gene lookup returns CDR1 MNHEY and CDR2 SVGEGT. The CDR3 nucleotides read TGTGCCAGCAGCCATACTCGAGACAGGGCGGAAAATTCACCCCTCCACTTT. Translated, it gives CASSHTRDRAENSPLHF.

The chain combines TRBV11-3 with TRBJ1-6; unclear D gene. Trimming shortened V by 3 bases and J by 8 bases, and 8 bases separated the two germline ends. This CDR3 contains 13 residues. CDR1 is SGHNT and CDR2 is YENEEA in the germline V gene. Here the CDR3 reads CASSFKRDSPLHF. The CDR3 DNA follows: TGTGCCAGCAGCTTTAAACGCGATTCACCCCTCCACTTT.

The V gene is TRBV27, the J gene TRBJ2-7; D remains ambiguous. Germline values: CDR1 MNHEY, CDR2 SMNVEV (reference sequence). The CDR3 sequence is 13 residues long. V gave up 1 base and J gave up 1 base, with 5 bases separating them. As DNA, the CDR3 is TGTGCCAGCAGTTTATTACAGTCCTACGAGCAGTACTTC. This encodes CASSLLQSYEQYF.

The CDR3 nucleotides read TGTGCCAGTAGTCCCCGGGACAGGGCCTACAGGGATTCACCCCTCCACTTT. Residues: CASSPRDRAYRDSPLHF. The chain combines TRBV19 with TRBJ1-6; 9 positions agree with TRBD1. CDR1 is LNHDA, CDR2 SQIVND, per germline (reference sequence). This CDR3 is 17 amino acids long. V lost 5 bases, J lost 8 bases, and 13 bases stayed unmatched.

The chain carries TRBV4-1 and TRBJ1-5; D is ambiguous. The germline V gene encodes CDR1 MGHRA and CDR2 YSYEKL. CDR3 length: 15 residues. V lost 4 bases, J lost 2 bases, and 12 bases lay in between. This chain's CDR3 is CASSPRERGNQPQHF. DNA for the CDR3: TGCGCCAGCAGCCCGAGGGAGCGGGGCAATCAGCCCCAGCATTTT.

The gene calls are TRBV28 and TRBJ1-1; possibly TRBD1 for D (6 bases). With 3 bases removed from V and 6 bases from J, the gap between germline ends came to 11 bases. Per the germline V gene, CDR1 is MDHEN and CDR2 is SYDVKM. This CDR3 contains 13 residues. The CDR3 spells CASSFTGIPEAFF. In nucleotides, the CDR3 is TGTGCCAGCAGTTTCACAGGGATTCCTGAAGCTTTCTTT.

The V gene is TRBV24-1, the J gene TRBJ2-2; no clear D. The CDR3 has 14 amino acids. V dropped 5 bases and J dropped 1 base, with 7 bases sitting between them. Looked up from germline, CDR1 is KGHDR and CDR2 is SFDVKD. Here the CDR3 reads CATSGRLNTGELFF. CDR3 DNA: TGTGCCACCAGTGGCCGACTGAACACCGGGGAGCTGTTTTTT.

The chain has TRBV2 and TRBJ2-3, with 7 bases that match TRBD2. This CDR3 is 15 amino acids long. J lost 0 bases, V lost 8 bases, and 8 bases had no gene match. Germline values: CDR1 SNHLY, CDR2 FYNNEI. CDR3: CASGGTTSSTDTQYF. The DNA for the CDR3 is TGTGCCAGCGGGGGGACTACCTCTAGCACAGATACGCAGTATTTT.

The rearrangement uses TRBV30 and TRBJ2-3, with 8 bases lining up with TRBD2. Losses at the gene ends were 3 bases for V and 9 bases for J; bases not matched to a gene: 5. Germline V gives CDR1 GTSNPN, CDR2 SVGIG (reference sequence). The CDR3 is 12 residues long. The chain's CDR3 is CAWSNSGETQYF. The CDR3, as DNA: TGTGCCTGGAGCAATAGCGGGGAGACGCAGTATTTT.

The rearrangement links TRBV12-3 or TRBV12-4 to TRBJ2-1; D not certain. This CDR3 spans 13 amino acids. Trimming took off 6 bases at V and 4 bases at J, with 10 bases between the two ends. CDR3 DNA: TGTGCCAGCAGACAAAATCCTTACAATGAGCAGTTCTTC. Protein: CASRQNPYNEQFF.

This clone occurred once. The CDR3 DNA is TGTGCCAGCAGCTTAGAGGGTAGCGGATCTGAGCAGTTCTTC. Amino acid sequence: CASSLEGSGSEQFF. The V and J genes are TRBV13 and TRBJ2-1, with D tentatively TRBD2 (6 bases). V lost 1 base and J lost 9, with 13 bases in between. Germline V gene data show CDR1 as PRHDT and CDR2 as FYEKMQ (reference sequence). The CDR3 has 14 residues.

This chain links TRBV3-1 (or the pseudogene TRBV3-2) with TRBJ2-5; the match to TRBD2 covers 9 bases. This CDR3 contains 15 residues. Germline CDR1 LGHDT, CDR2 YNNKEL (reference sequence). Trimming removed 6 bases from V and 5 bases from J; junction bases left unmatched: 10. The CDR3 loop is CASSSAGGPQETQYF. The CDR3 nucleotides are TGTGCCAGCAGTTCCGCGGGAGGGCCCCAGGAGACCCAGTACTTC.

V usage is TRBV11-2 and J usage is TRBJ1-2, with D possibly matching TRBD1 (5 bases). V was trimmed by 5 bases and J by 4 bases, leaving 20 bases between them. The CDR3 runs to 16 residues. The germline V gene has CDR1 SGHAT and CDR2 FQNNGV. This chain's CDR3 is CASSPISGVMGYGYTF. The CDR3 DNA reads TGTGCCAGCAGCCCCATTTCGGGGGTAATGGGCTATGGCTACACCTTC.

The rearrangement uses TRBV11-3 and TRBJ2-7; tentative D call: TRBD2 (6 bases). Trimming stripped 1 base from V and 12 bases from J, with 13 bases between. Per the germline V gene, CDR1 is SGHNT and CDR2 is YENEEA. The length of the CDR3 is 12 residues. This chain's CDR3 is CASSLGPRDLYF. In DNA, the CDR3 is TGTGCCAGCAGCTTAGGACCCCGGGACTTGTACTTC.

The chain joins TRBV6-5 to TRBJ1-5; a possible D gene is TRBD1 (5 bases). The V end lost 4 bases, the J end lost 0 bases, and 7 bases lay between the germline ends. The CDR3 contains 14 residues. Germline V gene lookup returns CDR1 MNHEY and CDR2 SVGAGI. The CDR3 spells CASSLGPSNQPQHF. CDR3 sequence (DNA): TGTGCCAGCAGTTTGGGGCCTAGCAATCAGCCCCAGCATTTT.

The V call is TRBV6-5, the J call TRBJ1-6; TRBD1 aligns across 8 bases. V was clipped by 6 bases and J by 14 bases; unmatched bases: 12. Germline values: CDR1 MNHEY, CDR2 SVGAGI. This CDR3 comprises 14 residues. CDR3 in amino acids: CASRSGQVFSTLHF. In nucleotides, the CDR3 is TGTGCCAGCAGGTCGGGACAGGTTTTTAGCACCCTCCACTTT.

The rearrangement joins TRBV24-1 to TRBJ1-6; TRBD1 agrees at 11 bases. Looked up from germline, CDR1 is KGHDR and CDR2 is SFDVKD. There are 16 residues in the CDR3. Unmatched junction bases numbered 5, after V lost 4 bases and J lost 7 bases. The CDR3 DNA reads TGTGCCACCAGTGACCCCGGACAGGGGGCGAATTCACCCCTCCACTTT. This gives the protein CATSDPGQGANSPLHF.

CDR3: CASSQDLGSGGTDTQYF. The CDR3 DNA is TGTGCCAGCAGCCAAGATCTTGGTAGCGGGGGGACAGATACGCAGTATTTT. This chain links TRBV4-2 with TRBJ2-3; 10 nucleotides agree with TRBD2. V was pared by 0 bases and J by 3 bases, with 6 bases of the junction left unmatched. The CDR3 is made up of 17 amino acids. CDR1 is LGHNA and CDR2 is YNFKEQ in the germline V gene.

The rearrangement links TRBV23-1 to TRBJ2-2; TRBD1 agrees at 7 bases. TRBV23-1 belongs to the ORF category, with a function that is uncertain. The CDR3 covers 15 residues. Losses at the gene ends were 4 bases for V and 5 bases for J; bases not matched to a gene: 7. CDR3 nucleotide sequence: TGCGCCAGCAGTCCTAAACAGGGGAGAACCGGGGAGCTGTTTTTT. Translation gives CASSPKQGRTGELFF.

This chain joins TRBV19 and TRBJ2-7; 7 bases fit TRBD2. Germline V lookup: CDR1 LNHDA, CDR2 SQIVND (reference sequence). V gave up 5 bases and J gave up 2 bases; unmatched junction bases: 3. The CDR3 spans 13 residues. This chain's CDR3 is CASSGEGAYEQYF. The CDR3, as DNA: TGTGCCAGTAGTGGGGAGGGTGCCTACGAGCAGTACTTC.

This chain uses TRBV30 with TRBJ1-1; D is perhaps TRBD1 (6 bases). CDR3 length: 17 residues. Germline assignment: CDR1 GTSNPN and CDR2 SVGIG (reference sequence). V was clipped by 0 bases and J by 3 bases, with 20 bases between them. The DNA for the CDR3 is TGTGCCTGGAGTGTACCGAGTGTAGGGGGGGTTGACACTGAAGCTTTCTTT. It yields the protein CAWSVPSVGGVDTEAFF.

This chain uses TRBV4-1 with TRBJ1-1; D is perhaps TRBD1 (6 bases). Germline V lookup: CDR1 MGHRA, CDR2 YSYEKL. The ends were cut back, 4 bases at V and 4 bases at J, with 22 bases in the middle. CDR3 length: 17 residues. The CDR3 region is CASSREQGSLGGTEAFF. The CDR3 DNA sequence: TGCGCCAGCAGCCGAGAACAGGGATCCCTAGGGGGCACTGAAGCTTTCTTT.

V is TRBV5-1 and J is TRBJ1-2; D not resolved. From germline, CDR1 is SGHRS and CDR2 YFSETQ. Trimming left V 2 bases short and J 0 bases short, with 8 bases between. The CDR3 has 14 amino acids. The CDR3 DNA follows: TGCGCCAGCAGCTTCGACACCTCTAACTATGGCTACACCTTC. Translation gives CASSFDTSNYGYTF.